Presented here are 6 T cell receptor beta chains from one specimen sequenced in a study of blood T cell repertoires in COVID-19. TCRdb's copy holds only in-frame clones and misses some; the assay was immunoSEQ multiplex PCR. Here the sample spans 200,000 to 250,000 clones, around 81% being singletons. Sequenced: peripheral blood. The receptors originated from a woman aged 70-85 years with acute or convalescent COVID-19.

This clone was counted once. The CDR3 loop is CASSFGPSGVGETQYF. The DNA for the CDR3 is TGTGCCAGCAGCTTCGGGCCTAGCGGGGTGGGAGAGACCCAGTACTTC. The gene calls are TRBV7-2 and TRBJ2-5; TRBD2 matches at 9 bases. Germline CDR1 SGHTA, CDR2 FQGNSA. The CDR3 covers 16 residues. V trimming: 3 bases; J trimming: 4 bases; junction bases outside the gene matches: 9. Supplemented by reference TRBV7-2 and TRBJ2-5, the full variable domain reads GAGVSQSPSNKVTEKGKDVELRCDPISGHTALYWYRQSLGQGLEFLIYFQGNSAPDKSGLPSDRFSAERTGGSVSTLTIQRTQQEDSAVYLCASSFGPSGVGETQYFGPGTRLLVL.

This chain joins TRBV7-2 and TRBJ2-1; 12 bases fit TRBD1. The germline V gene has CDR1 SGHTA and CDR2 FQGNSA. The V segment lost 1 base and the J segment 6 bases; nucleotides outside the gene matches: 1. This CDR3 spans 15 amino acids. The CDR3 loop reads CASSLGGQGANEQFF. CDR3 nucleotide sequence: TGTGCCAGCAGCTTAGGGGGACAGGGGGCCAATGAGCAGTTCTTC.

The chain couples TRBV19 to TRBJ2-1, with 11 bases matching TRBD2. Trimming at V came to 6 bases and at J to 7 bases, leaving 8 bases not matched to a gene. CDR1 and CDR2 (germline): LNHDA, SQIVND (reference sequence). The CDR3 is made up of 15 amino acids. CDR3 coding DNA: TGTGCCAGTAGGCTTAGACTAGCGGGGAAGAATGAGCAGTTCTTC. This sequence encodes CASRLRLAGKNEQFF.

The chain uses TRBV30 and TRBJ2-2, with 7 bases matching TRBD2. CDR3 length: 19 residues. In germline, CDR1 is GTSNPN, CDR2 SVGIG (reference sequence). Losses at the gene ends were 2 bases for V and 2 bases for J; bases not matched to a gene: 17. The CDR3 spells CAWSQGRRPGTINTGELFF. In DNA form, the CDR3 reads TGTGCCTGGAGTCAAGGTCGCCGGCCCGGGACTATAAACACCGGGGAGCTGTTTTTT.

This chain joins TRBV10-1 and TRBJ1-2; D is unresolved. With 3 bases removed from V and 7 bases from J, the gap between germline ends came to 12 bases. CDR1 WNHNN and CDR2 SYGVQD come from the germline V gene (reference sequence). This CDR3 is 13 amino acids long. CDR3 region: CASSDTVGGGYTF. The CDR3, as DNA: TGCGCCAGCAGTGACACGGTCGGCGGTGGCTACACCTTC.

The chain joins TRBV2 to TRBJ2-1, with TRBD2 matching 7 bases. The CDR3 is 16 residues long. With 1 base clipped from V and 9 bases from J, the junction kept 12 bases outside the gene matches. Per germline, CDR1 SNHLY and CDR2 FYNNEI. CDR3 coding DNA: TGTGCCAGCAGTGAAGAGTCAGTAGGAGGCGGGAGTGAGCAGTTCTTC. Its protein is CASSEESVGGGSEQFF.